The T cell receptor beta chain described here comes from a study of blood T cell repertoires in COVID-19. The assay was immunoSEQ multiplex PCR, and TCRdb's table has in-frame clones only and misses some. This sample has about 120,000 clones, with approximately 82% found just once. Germline lookup yields CDR1 LNHDA and CDR2 SQIVND (reference sequence). Trimming shortened V by 5 bases and J by 4 bases, and 14 bases separated the two germline ends. The CDR3 is 14 amino acids. This clone was seen only once. The V call is TRBV19, the J call TRBJ2-5; possible D gene TRBD1, 6 bases. The receptor was derived from a man between 65 and 79 years old with active or convalescent COVID-19. Sequencing was carried out using peripheral blood. The CDR3 spells CASSDNRVLETQYF. CDR3 in DNA: TGTGCCAGTAGTGATAACAGGGTCTTAGAGACCCAGTACTTC.